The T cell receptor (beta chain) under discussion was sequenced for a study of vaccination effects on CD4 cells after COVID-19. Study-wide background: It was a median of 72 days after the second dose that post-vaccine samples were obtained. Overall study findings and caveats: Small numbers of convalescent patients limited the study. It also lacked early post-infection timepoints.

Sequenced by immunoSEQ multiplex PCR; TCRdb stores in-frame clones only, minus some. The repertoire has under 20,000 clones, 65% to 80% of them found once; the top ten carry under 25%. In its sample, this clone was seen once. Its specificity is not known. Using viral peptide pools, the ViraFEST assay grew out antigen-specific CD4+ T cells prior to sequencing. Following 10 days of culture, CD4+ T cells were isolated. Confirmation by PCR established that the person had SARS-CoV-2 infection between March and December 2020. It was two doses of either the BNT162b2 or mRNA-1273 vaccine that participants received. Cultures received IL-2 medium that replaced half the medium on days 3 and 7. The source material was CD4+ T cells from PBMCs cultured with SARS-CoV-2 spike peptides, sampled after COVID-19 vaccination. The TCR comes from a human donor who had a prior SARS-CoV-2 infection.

The CDR3 sequence: CASSLARETGDYTF. CDR3 DNA: TGTGCCAGCAGCTTAGCCCGCGAGACGGGAGACTACACCTTC. The chain recombines TRBV7-2 with TRBJ1-2; D remains unclear. V lost 0 bases, J lost 10 bases, and 15 bases lay in between. The CDR3 runs 14 residues. The germline CDR1 and CDR2 sequences are SGHTA and FQGNSA.